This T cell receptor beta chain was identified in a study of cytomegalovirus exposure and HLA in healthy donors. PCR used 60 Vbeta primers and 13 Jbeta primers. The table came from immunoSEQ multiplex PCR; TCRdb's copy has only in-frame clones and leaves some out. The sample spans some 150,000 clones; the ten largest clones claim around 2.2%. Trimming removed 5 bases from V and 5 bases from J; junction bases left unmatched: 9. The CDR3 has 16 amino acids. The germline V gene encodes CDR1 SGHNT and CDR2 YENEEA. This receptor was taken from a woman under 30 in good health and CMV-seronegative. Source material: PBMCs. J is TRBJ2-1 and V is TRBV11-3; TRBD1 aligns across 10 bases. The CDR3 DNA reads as TGTGCCAGCAGCGAGATTACCGGGACAGGGGACAATGAGCAGTTCTTC. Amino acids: CASSEITGTGDNEQFF. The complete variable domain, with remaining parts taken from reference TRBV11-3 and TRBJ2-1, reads EAGVVQSPRYKIIEKKQPVAFWCNPISGHNTLYWYLQNLGQGPELLIRYENEEAVDDSQLPKDRFSAERLKGVDSTLKIQPAELGDSAVYLCASSEITGTGDNEQFFGPGTRLTVL.